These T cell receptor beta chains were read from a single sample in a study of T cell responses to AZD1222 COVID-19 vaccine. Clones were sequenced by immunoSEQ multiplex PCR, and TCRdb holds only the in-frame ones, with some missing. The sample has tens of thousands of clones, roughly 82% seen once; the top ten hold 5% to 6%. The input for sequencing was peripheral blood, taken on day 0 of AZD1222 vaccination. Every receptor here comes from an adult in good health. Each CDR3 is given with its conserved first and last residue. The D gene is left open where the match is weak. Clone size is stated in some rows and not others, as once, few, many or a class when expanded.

cdr3_aa: CASSSTSSGGYEQYF; cdr3_nt: TGTGCCAGCAGCTCAACATCTAGCGGGGGTTACGAGCAGTACTTC; d_call: TRBD2; v_call: TRBV11-1; clone_size: once; j_call: TRBJ2-7
cdr3_aa: CATSDRTGTGKLFF; cdr3_nt: TGTGCCACCAGTGACCGTACAGGGACCGGAAAACTGTTTTTT; d_call: NA; v_call: TRBV24-1; clone_size: NA; j_call: TRBJ1-4
cdr3_aa: CASSVGGQPPSGANVLTF; cdr3_nt: TGTGCCAGCAGTGTAGGGGGACAGCCTCCCTCTGGGGCCAACGTCCTGACTTTC; d_call: TRBD1; v_call: TRBV28; clone_size: NA; j_call: TRBJ2-6
cdr3_aa: CASSQVQGSGNTIYF; cdr3_nt: TGCGCCAGCAGCCAAGTACAGGGATCTGGAAACACCATATATTTT; d_call: NA; v_call: TRBV4-1; clone_size: once; j_call: TRBJ1-3
cdr3_aa: CASSSRYGGAGTEAFF; cdr3_nt: TGTGCCAGCAGCTCGAGATATGGGGGCGCGGGCACTGAAGCTTTCTTT; d_call: NA; v_call: TRBV13; clone_size: large; j_call: TRBJ1-1
cdr3_aa: CASSVSDSYEQYF; cdr3_nt: TGTGCCAGCAGCGTCTCTGACAGCTACGAGCAGTACTTC; d_call: NA; v_call: TRBV9; clone_size: NA; j_call: TRBJ2-7
cdr3_aa: CAISAQRSEQYF; cdr3_nt: TGTGCCATCAGTGCACAACGGAGCGAGCAGTACTTC; d_call: NA; v_call: TRBV10-3; clone_size: NA; j_call: TRBJ2-7
cdr3_aa: CASSVVGTGELFF; cdr3_nt: TGTGCCAGCAGCGTAGTTGGGACCGGGGAGCTGTTTTTT; d_call: NA; v_call: TRBV9; clone_size: NA; j_call: TRBJ2-2
cdr3_aa: CASSFAGGTEAFF; cdr3_nt: TGTGCCAGCAGTTTCGCAGGGGGCACTGAAGCTTTCTTT; d_call: TRBD1; v_call: TRBV12-3/TRBV12-4; clone_size: NA; j_call: TRBJ1-1
cdr3_aa: CASTLRDLDSPLHF; cdr3_nt: TGTGCCAGCACCTTACGGGACCTGGATTCACCCCTCCACTTT; d_call: NA; v_call: TRBV28; clone_size: NA; j_call: TRBJ1-6
cdr3_aa: CASSGTSDEQFF; cdr3_nt: TGTGCCAGTAGTGGGACTAGCGATGAGCAGTTCTTC; d_call: TRBD2; v_call: TRBV19; clone_size: NA; j_call: TRBJ2-1
cdr3_aa: CASRQGKGGELFF; cdr3_nt: TGTGCCAGTAGACAGGGGAAGGGCGGGGAGCTGTTTTTT; d_call: TRBD1; v_call: TRBV19; clone_size: NA; j_call: TRBJ2-2
cdr3_aa: CASSEALPGDGYTF; cdr3_nt: TGTGCCAGCAGTGAAGCGCTTCCGGGGGATGGCTACACCTTC; d_call: NA; v_call: TRBV2; clone_size: NA; j_call: TRBJ1-2
cdr3_aa: CASFSGQTNTGELFF; cdr3_nt: TGCGCCAGTTTCTCGGGACAGACGAACACCGGGGAGCTGTTTTTT; d_call: TRBD1; v_call: TRBV5-1; clone_size: NA; j_call: TRBJ2-2
cdr3_aa: CASSLAPGTSDGYTF; cdr3_nt: TGTGCCAGCAGCTTAGCGCCAGGGACATCTGATGGCTACACCTTC; d_call: NA; v_call: TRBV11-2; clone_size: NA; j_call: TRBJ1-2
cdr3_aa: CASSLGVNTEAFF; cdr3_nt: TGTGCCAGCAGTTTAGGGGTGAACACTGAAGCTTTCTTT; d_call: NA; v_call: TRBV28; clone_size: NA; j_call: TRBJ1-1
cdr3_aa: CASSQDADREAFF; cdr3_nt: TGTGCCAGCAGCCAAGACGCGGACAGGGAAGCTTTCTTT; d_call: TRBD1; v_call: TRBV4-2; clone_size: few; j_call: TRBJ1-1
cdr3_aa: CATSDAGSEKLFF; cdr3_nt: TGTGCCACCAGTGATGCGGGTAGTGAAAAACTGTTTTTT; d_call: NA; v_call: TRBV24-1; clone_size: NA; j_call: TRBJ1-4
cdr3_aa: CASTASTPNSPLHF; cdr3_nt: TGCGCCAGCACCGCTTCTACCCCCAATTCACCCCTCCACTTT; d_call: NA; v_call: TRBV5-1; clone_size: NA; j_call: TRBJ1-6
cdr3_aa: CASSLGTAQAEKLFF; cdr3_nt: TGCGCCAGCAGCTTGGGGACAGCTCAGGCGGAAAAACTGTTTTTT; d_call: NA; v_call: TRBV5-1; clone_size: once; j_call: TRBJ1-4
cdr3_aa: CASSEASFGEQFF; cdr3_nt: TGTGCCAGCAGTGAAGCGTCCTTTGGTGAGCAGTTCTTC; d_call: NA; v_call: TRBV6-1; clone_size: once; j_call: TRBJ2-1
cdr3_aa: CASSPRGEQFF; cdr3_nt: TGCGCCAGCAGCCCCCGGGGTGAGCAGTTCTTC; d_call: NA; v_call: TRBV10-1; clone_size: NA; j_call: TRBJ2-1
cdr3_aa: CASSARTDHTDTQYF; cdr3_nt: TGTGCCAGCAGCGCCCGGACAGACCACACAGATACGCAGTATTTT; d_call: NA; v_call: TRBV9; clone_size: once; j_call: TRBJ2-3
cdr3_aa: CASSLVRSYEQYF; cdr3_nt: TGTGCCAGCAGCTTAGTTCGCTCCTACGAGCAGTACTTC; d_call: NA; v_call: TRBV11-2; clone_size: NA; j_call: TRBJ2-7
cdr3_aa: CASSLQTGTRELFF; cdr3_nt: TGTGCCAGCAGCTTACAAACAGGGACCCGGGAGCTGTTTTTT; d_call: NA; v_call: TRBV11-3; clone_size: NA; j_call: TRBJ2-2
cdr3_aa: CASSLLAGGETQYF; cdr3_nt: TGTGCCAGCAGCTTACTAGCGGGGGGGGAGACCCAGTACTTC; d_call: TRBD2; v_call: TRBV3-1/TRBV3-2; clone_size: NA; j_call: TRBJ2-5
cdr3_aa: CASSFVGSSGNTIYF; cdr3_nt: TGTGCCAGCAGTTTTGTGGGGTCCTCTGGAAACACCATATATTTT; d_call: NA; v_call: TRBV28; clone_size: NA; j_call: TRBJ1-3
cdr3_aa: CASRVARSYNEQFF; cdr3_nt: TGTGCCAGTAGGGTAGCGCGCTCCTACAATGAGCAGTTCTTC; d_call: NA; v_call: TRBV19; clone_size: NA; j_call: TRBJ2-1
cdr3_aa: CASSLEGGVNSPLHF; cdr3_nt: TGTGCCAGCAGCTTAGAAGGAGGGGTTAATTCACCCCTCCACTTT; d_call: NA; v_call: TRBV7-8; clone_size: NA; j_call: TRBJ1-6
cdr3_aa: CASSHPDRSSTDTQYF; cdr3_nt: TGCGCCAGCAGCCACCCGGACAGATCTAGCACAGATACGCAGTATTTT; d_call: NA; v_call: TRBV4-1; clone_size: NA; j_call: TRBJ2-3
cdr3_aa: CAWKGQLYTDTQYF; cdr3_nt: TGTGCCTGGAAAGGACAGCTCTACACAGATACGCAGTATTTT; d_call: NA; v_call: TRBV30; clone_size: once; j_call: TRBJ2-3
cdr3_aa: CASGNGAYEQYF; cdr3_nt: TGTGCCAGCGGCAACGGGGCCTACGAGCAGTACTTC; d_call: NA; v_call: TRBV2; clone_size: NA; j_call: TRBJ2-7
cdr3_aa: CRADREETQYF; cdr3_nt: TGCAGGGCGGACAGGGAAGAGACCCAGTACTTC; d_call: TRBD1; v_call: TRBV20-1; clone_size: NA; j_call: TRBJ2-5